This T cell receptor beta chain comes out of a study of shared clonotypes between healthy human individuals. Per sorted-subset replicate PCR, input was approximately 0.2 ug DNA, representing around 30,000 T cell genomes. TCRdb's copy holds only in-frame clones and misses some; the assay was immunoSEQ multiplex PCR. The sample has around 2,000,000 clones; about 95% are singletons. This CDR3 region has 14 residues. Germline lookup yields CDR1 SGHTS and CDR2 YDEGEE. V lost 4 bases and J lost 6, with 17 bases in between. CD8 cells classed as naive were CD45RO-negative and positively selected for CCR7, excluding terminally differentiated effector memory CD45RA+ cells.

The sequence was collected from a man between 18 and 29 years old in good health. The rearrangement uses TRBV5-8 and TRBJ2-7; tentative D call: TRBD2 (5 bases). Sequencing was performed on naive CD8+ T cells sorted from blood. The CDR3 loop reads CASSLTYGSGEQYF. The CDR3 DNA reads as TGTGCCAGCAGCCTCACGTATGGGAGCGGCGAGCAGTACTTC.